What follows are 7 T cell receptor beta chains derived from one specimen sequenced in a study of technical replicates of blood from several donors. This table comes from immunoSEQ multiplex PCR, and its TCRdb copy is limited to in-frame clones, with some not included. This sample yields about 59,000 clones, of which just under 95% are seen a single time; approximately 3.9% belongs to the top ten. The sequencing input was PBMCs. The receptors come from a human donor in good health. Some clones in this sample may be carry-over from other donors' samples.

The chain recombines TRBV2 with TRBJ2-1, with 7 positions matching TRBD2. CDR3 length equals 17 residues. From germline, CDR1 is SNHLY and CDR2 FYNNEI. V shed 6 bases, J shed 0 bases, and the junction held 11 bases outside the gene matches. The CDR3 sequence: CASSDLDGLGSYNEQFF. CDR3 bases: TGTGCCAGCAGCGATTTAGACGGACTAGGCTCCTACAATGAGCAGTTCTTC.

This chain links TRBV18 with TRBJ1-2; possible D gene TRBD1, 6 bases. The CDR3 runs 15 residues. Trimming left V 3 bases short and J 5 bases short, with 16 bases between. Germline V gene sequence: CDR1 KGHSH, CDR2 LQKENI. The CDR3 is CASSPPQGPMYGYTF. Here the CDR3 DNA reads TGTGCCAGCTCACCTCCGCAGGGGCCCATGTATGGCTACACCTTC.

The V gene is TRBV6-1, the J gene TRBJ1-1; 12 bases line up with TRBD1. From germline, CDR1 is MNHNS and CDR2 SASEGT. The length of the CDR3 is 15 residues. V shed 5 bases, J shed 11 bases, and the junction held 12 bases outside the gene matches. The CDR3 spells CASSPGTGGALGAFF. Here the CDR3 DNA reads TGTGCCAGCAGTCCCGGGACAGGGGGCGCGTTGGGCGCTTTCTTT.

The chain carries TRBV14 and TRBJ2-5, with D tentatively TRBD1 (5 bases). Germline CDR1 reads SGHDN; CDR2 reads FVKESK. There are 13 residues in the CDR3. V shed 4 bases and J shed 7 bases, with 13 bases lying between them. CDR3 loop: CASSRNSDRTQYF. CDR3 bases: TGTGCCAGCAGCCGTAACTCCGACAGGACCCAGTACTTC.

The chain is built from TRBV5-3 and TRBJ1-2; 8 bases line up with TRBD1. TRBV5-3 is placed among ORFs of uncertain function. The CDR3 runs to 14 residues. After removal of 1 base from V and 8 bases from J, the junction contained 7 bases not matched to a gene. This CDR3 is CARSLNRGSRGYTF. DNA for the CDR3: TGTGCCAGAAGCTTGAACAGGGGGTCTAGGGGCTACACCTTC.

This sequence joins TRBV5-1 and TRBJ2-6; 11 positions agree with TRBD1. J was trimmed by 1 base and V by 4 bases; bases with no gene match: 7. CDR3 length: 18 amino acids. Germline V gene sequence: CDR1 SGHRS, CDR2 YFSETQ. The CDR3 sequence is CASSHGTGGSSGANVLTF. The CDR3 bases are TGCGCCAGCAGCCACGGGACAGGGGGGTCGTCTGGGGCCAACGTCCTGACTTTC.

The CDR3 DNA reads as TGTGCCAGCAGCTTAGAGGGGGGGAATGGCTACACCTTC. Its protein is CASSLEGGNGYTF. This chain links TRBV7-2 with TRBJ1-2, with D maybe TRBD1 (6 bases). Germline assignment: CDR1 SGHTA and CDR2 FQGNSA. This CDR3 region has 13 residues. V lost 1 base and J lost 6, with 9 bases in between.